These 12 T cell receptor beta chains share one sample of origin, sequenced in a study of control samples from healthy donors and cancer patients. Clones were sequenced by immunoSEQ multiplex PCR, and TCRdb holds only the in-frame ones, with some missing. Among about 180,000 clones listed, approximately 92% were seen once. Sequencing was done on a sample of blood. These receptor sequences come from a man younger than 45 in good health.

The chain couples TRBV10-3 to TRBJ1-1; D ambiguous. The CDR3 spans 14 residues. Germline CDR1 reads ENHRY; CDR2 reads SYGVKD. The ends were cut back, 2 bases at V and 0 bases at J, with 7 bases in the middle. Here the CDR3 reads CAISELGMNTEAFF. The CDR3 DNA sequence: TGTGCCATCAGTGAGCTCGGGATGAACACTGAAGCTTTCTTT.

V and J are TRBV7-8 and TRBJ2-3; 14 bases align to TRBD2. V dropped 5 bases and J dropped 5; count of bases not matched to a gene: 6. The CDR3 spans 16 residues. Germline-derived CDR1 and CDR2 are SGHVS and FQNEAQ. The CDR3 DNA follows: TGTGCCAGCAGCACGACTAGCGGGGGGGCCTTAGATACGCAGTATTTT. Its protein is CASSTTSGGALDTQYF.

V is TRBV7-2 and J is TRBJ1-3; no firm D call. V was pared by 7 bases and J by 3 bases, with 10 bases between. The V gene's germline CDR1 is SGHTA and CDR2 FQGNSA. The CDR3 consists of 13 residues. The CDR3 loop is CASTTRIGNTIYF. CDR3 nucleotide sequence: TGTGCCAGCACCACGAGGATTGGAAACACCATATATTTT.

Only one count was recorded for this clone. The V and J genes are TRBV19 and TRBJ1-1, with 10 bases aligning to TRBD1. This CDR3 is built from 16 residues. V was clipped by 5 bases and J by 5 bases; unmatched bases: 11. Germline CDR1 and CDR2: LNHDA and SQIVND (reference sequence). CDR3 amino acids: CASSLRQGAVGTEAFF. The CDR3 DNA sequence: TGTGCCAGTAGTCTCCGACAGGGGGCCGTAGGAACTGAAGCTTTCTTT.

V gene TRBV14 combines with J gene TRBJ2-5; D is unresolved. There are 12 residues in the CDR3. Trimming cost V 2 bases and J 5 bases, with 6 bases left between them. In germline, CDR1 is SGHDN, CDR2 FVKESK. The DNA of the CDR3 is TGTGCCAGCAGCCAATCCGTCGAGACCCAGTACTTC. Translated, it gives CASSQSVETQYF.

The chain recombines TRBV5-1 with TRBJ2-3, with 8 nucleotides matching TRBD1. CDR1 is SGHRS, CDR2 YFSETQ, per germline. V lost 4 bases, J lost 2 bases, and 6 bases stayed unmatched. The length of the CDR3 is 15 residues. The CDR3 DNA follows: TGCGCCAGCAGCCTGAGACAGGGGTCCACAGATACGCAGTATTTT. Protein product: CASSLRQGSTDTQYF.

The CDR3, as DNA: TGTGCCAGCAGTTTACGTCTAGCCTACAATGAGCAGTTCTTC. Its translation: CASSLRLAYNEQFF. V gene TRBV27 combines with J gene TRBJ2-1, with D unresolved. Germline assignment: CDR1 MNHEY and CDR2 SMNVEV (reference sequence). The length of the CDR3 is 14 residues. With 2 bases removed from V and 2 bases from J, the gap between germline ends came to 7 bases.

This chain connects TRBV27 to TRBJ2-1; D is ambiguous. Trimming took 2 bases from V and 7 from J, leaving 9 bases between them. The CDR3 sequence is 13 residues long. Per the germline V gene, CDR1 is MNHEY and CDR2 is SMNVEV (reference sequence). CDR3 loop: CASSLIGRNEQFF. In DNA form, the CDR3 reads TGTGCCAGCAGTTTAATAGGTCGGAATGAGCAGTTCTTC.

This chain links TRBV5-6 with TRBJ1-5, with D perhaps matching TRBD1 (5 bases). V was trimmed by 1 base and J by 1 base, leaving 12 bases between them. Germline CDR1 SGHDT, CDR2 YYEEEE. The CDR3 has 16 residues. The DNA of the CDR3 is TGTGCCAGCAGCTTGCAGGGAAGGTACAGCAATCAGCCCCAGCATTTT. Residues: CASSLQGRYSNQPQHF.

This rearrangement joins TRBV7-9 to TRBJ2-2, with 9 positions matching TRBD2. In germline, CDR1 is SEHNR, CDR2 FQNEAQ (reference sequence). The CDR3 covers 15 residues. V lost 4 bases, J lost 5 bases, and 5 bases stayed unmatched. The CDR3 DNA reads TGTGCCAGCAGCTCCGGACTAGCGCTAACCGGGGAGCTGTTTTTT. The encoded protein is CASSSGLALTGELFF.

This sequence joins TRBV12-3 or TRBV12-4 and TRBJ1-2; weak D call: TRBD1 (5 bases). V gave up 5 bases and J gave up 4 bases, with 8 bases separating them. This CDR3 contains 12 residues. The CDR3 here is CASSPDSYGYTF. The CDR3 DNA is TGTGCCAGCAGTCCAGACAGCTATGGCTACACCTTC.

The rearrangement joins TRBV18 to TRBJ2-7, with D perhaps being TRBD1 or TRBD2 (5 bases each). Germline V lookup: CDR1 KGHSH, CDR2 LQKENI. The CDR3 runs 15 residues. V lost 2 bases, J lost 0 bases, and 11 bases lay in between. CDR3 bases: TGTGCCAGCTCACCAGGGACGGCACCCTCCTACGAGCAGTACTTC. Protein sequence: CASSPGTAPSYEQYF.